This T cell receptor beta chain was observed in a study of human T cells and chemical hapten exposure. A single record per CDR3 protein comes from TCRdb applying MiXCR to the RACE reads. There are roughly 64,000 distinct CDR3 sequences in the sample; 11% occur only once, and around 2.1% lies in the top ten. Sample time point: patch test 3, about 24 weeks after DPC sensitization. Treatment in this sample: therapeutic diphenylcyclopropenone sensitization with weekly scalp DPC. Extraction of total RNA was performed on unfractionated whole blood. Broader study findings: TCRs exceeding a frequency of 1 in 1000 stayed unchanged under DPC sensitization.

This clonotype was counted many times. Its specificity is unknown. This CDR3 is built from 16 residues. V lost 1 base and J 10 bases, leaving 20 bases between the germline ends. The chain is built from TRBV12-3 or TRBV12-4 and TRBJ1-5, with D tentatively TRBD1 (6 bases). This specimen consisted of whole blood, obtained in connection with sensitization to the hapten diphenylcyclopropenone (DPC). The clonotype comes from a woman aged 25-40 years with alopecia areata. Some clones in this sample may be carry-over from other donors' samples. CDR3 coding DNA: TGTGCCAGCAGTTTAGGAGCCGCAGGGGCCGTTCGCCCCCAGCATTTT. This translates into CASSLGAAGAVRPQHF.